The rows below give T cell receptor beta chains drawn from one sample of a study of T cell changes during pregnancy in multiple sclerosis. Profiled with immunoSEQ multiplex PCR; TCRdb holds only in-frame clones, not every one. The table lists 30,000 to 40,000 clones, about 88% of them singletons. This specimen consisted of CD8+ T cells from peripheral blood mononuclear cells, obtained in the second trimester of pregnancy. These receptors came from a female donor with multiple sclerosis, enrolled in a pregnancy study. The CDR3 runs from the conserved cysteine through the conserved F or W. A D gene is named only where the DNA matches it firmly. Only part of the rows carry a size: once, few, many, or a class if the clone is expanded.

>TRBJ1-1|TRBV19|.|.
CASSIGLQNTEAFF
TGTGCCAGTAGTATCGGACTCCAAAACACTGAAGCTTTCTTT
>TRBJ2-7|TRBV4-3|.|.
CASSQDRTGTVNEQYF
TGCGCCAGCAGCCAAGATCGAACAGGTACTGTGAACGAGCAGTACTTC
>TRBJ2-5|TRBV19|.|TRBD1
CASRPLNRGSQETQYF
TGTGCCAGCCGGCCTTTGAACAGGGGTTCACAAGAGACCCAGTACTTC
>TRBJ2-2|TRBV4-3|.|TRBD1
CASSQETGTGAGELFF
TGCGCCAGCAGCCAAGAAACTGGGACAGGGGCCGGGGAGCTGTTTTTT
>TRBJ2-2|TRBV29-1|.|.
CSVEGILNPGGETGELFF
TGCAGCGTTGAAGGTATACTCAACCCCGGGGGAGAAACCGGGGAGCTGTTTTTT
>TRBJ2-7|TRBV28|once|.
CASSPDRSSYEQYF
TGTGCCAGCAGCCCTGACAGGAGCTCCTACGAGCAGTACTTC
>TRBJ2-1|TRBV29-1|.|.
CSVAGESRTNEQFF
TGCAGCGTGGCTGGGGAGTCCCGAACGAATGAGCAGTTCTTC
>TRBJ2-7|TRBV15|.|.
CATSARDEQYF
TGTGCCACCAGCGCGCGGGACGAGCAGTACTTC
>TRBJ2-1|TRBV27|.|TRBD2
CASSLLKGAGGSDEQFF
TGTGCCAGCAGTTTACTTAAGGGAGCGGGAGGAAGCGATGAGCAGTTCTTC
>TRBJ2-3|TRBV7-6|.|.
CASSSEGDTQYF
TGTGCCAGCAGCTCCGAGGGAGATACGCAGTATTTT
>TRBJ2-7|TRBV2|.|.
CASKGQARFYEQYF
TGTGCCAGCAAGGGACAAGCGCGGTTCTACGAGCAGTACTTC
>TRBJ1-2|TRBV29-1|once|TRBD1
CSVVPQGANYGYTF
TGCAGCGTTGTACCCCAGGGGGCTAACTATGGCTACACCTTC
>TRBJ1-2|TRBV4-2|few|.
CASSQDWAGNYGYTF
TGTGCCAGCAGCCAAGACTGGGCGGGTAACTATGGCTACACCTTC
>TRBJ2-7|TRBV5-8|.|.
CASSLAWAGQGYEQYF
TGTGCCAGCAGCTTGGCGTGGGCAGGGCAGGGGTACGAGCAGTACTTC
>TRBJ2-7|TRBV7-9|.|TRBD1
CASSLDPRTGASFGQYF
TGTGCCAGCAGCTTAGATCCTAGGACAGGGGCATCTTTCGGGCAGTACTTC
>TRBJ1-3|TRBV7-6|many|.
CASSLEARQDTIYF
TGTGCCAGCAGCTTAGAGGCCAGGCAGGACACCATATATTTT
>TRBJ2-7|TRBV6-6|.|.
CASSPGLGTYEQYF
TGTGCCAGCAGCCCGGGACTCGGCACCTACGAGCAGTACTTC
>TRBJ2-1|TRBV19|.|TRBD2
CASSVITTSGTINEQFF
TGTGCCAGTAGTGTTATCACGACTAGCGGGACGATCAATGAGCAGTTCTTC
>TRBJ2-2|TRBV7-6|.|.
CASVRGTSNTGELFF
TGTGCCAGCGTCCGCGGGACCTCGAACACCGGGGAGCTGTTTTTT
>TRBJ2-3|TRBV29-1|.|.
CSVESQDTYTDTQYF
TGCAGCGTTGAATCCCAGGACACGTACACAGATACGCAGTATTTT
>TRBJ2-1|TRBV5-4|.|.
CASGAPGGEQFF
TGTGCCAGCGGTGCGCCCGGGGGTGAGCAGTTCTTC
>TRBJ2-3|TRBV7-2|.|TRBD2
CASSFTSGSQETDTQYF
TGTGCCAGCAGCTTTACTAGCGGGAGTCAGGAAACAGATACGCAGTATTTT
>TRBJ2-1|TRBV7-2|.|TRBD2
CASSLVAGPPNEQFF
TGTGCCAGCAGCTTAGTAGCGGGACCCCCCAATGAGCAGTTCTTC
>TRBJ2-5|TRBV25-1|.|.
CASSPWDIRQTQYF
TGTGCCAGCAGTCCCTGGGACATCCGGCAGACCCAGTACTTC
>TRBJ2-5|TRBV7-9|.|.
CASSPGRETQYF
TGTGCCAGCAGTCCAGGGAGGGAGACCCAGTACTTC
>TRBJ1-2|TRBV5-4|.|.
CASSLDSSYGYTF
TGTGCCAGCAGCTTAGACAGTAGTTATGGCTACACCTTC
>TRBJ1-5|TRBV5-8|.|TRBD1
CASSHRDRGLLKPQHF
TGTGCCAGCAGCCACCGGGACAGGGGATTACTAAAGCCCCAGCATTTT
>TRBJ2-2|TRBV6-5|.|TRBD1
CASSSTPGGFDGELFF
TGTGCCAGCAGTTCCACCCCAGGGGGTTTCGACGGGGAGCTGTTTTTT
>TRBJ2-7|TRBV27|once|.
CASSFTGFSYEQYF
TGTGCCAGCAGTTTCACAGGGTTCTCCTACGAGCAGTACTTC